This T cell receptor (beta chain) was identified during a study of cytomegalovirus exposure and HLA in healthy donors. Study-wide points: Further analysis, carried out later, found HLA-associated TCR beta chains more clonally expanded than equally common other chains. When analyzed later, the rates of TCR association showed variation by HLA locus, with DRB1 the most and HLA-C the fewest. The study designated 150 to 200 TCR beta chains cytomegalovirus-associated.

PCR was performed using 60 Vbeta and 13 Jbeta primers. Libraries were prepared by immunoSEQ multiplex PCR; TCRdb keeps only in-frame clonotypes and omits some of them. The sample shows some 180,000 clones, around 75% of them seen only once. V lost 3 bases to trimming and J lost 0 bases; unmatched junction nucleotides: 8. CDR1 and CDR2 from the germline V gene are MDHEN and SYDVKM. The CDR3 extends over 16 amino acids. In the case of this clone: As yet, its antigen is unknown.

At sampling all donors were nominally healthy, likely with unrecorded immune exposures. Sequencing input: PBMCs. This chain joins TRBV28 and TRBJ2-7; 7 nucleotides agree with TRBD2. The clonotype comes from a male donor in good health and CMV-seronegative. CDR3 sequence (DNA): TGTGCCAGCAGTTTCGGGGGGTGGGGAAGCTCCTACGAGCAGTACTTC. It encodes CASSFGGWGSSYEQYF.